This TCR beta chain appears in the sequencing data of a study of CD8 T cells in Susac syndrome (dated by TCRdb to the late 2010s). Study-level background: The study used repertoire sequencing to test whether antigen drove CD8+ T cell activation and differentiation in Susac syndrome.

RNA was extracted using the RNeasy kit, and about 0.45 to 1 microgram was reverse transcribed with random hexamers. TCR beta CDR3 regions were amplified with the immunoSEQ multiplex PCR assay covering 54 Vbeta and 13 Jbeta segments. To correct PCR amplification bias, a synthetic template baseline was used for both primer optimization and computational correction. Regarding the original processing steps: Only productive sequences were kept, with reads annotated to V, D and J genes according to IMGT and analyzed in immunoSEQ Analyzer. Clonality was calculated as one minus the Shannon entropy normalized by log2 of the number of productive unique sequences. For each patient and control, public and private clones were evaluated within the 100 most prevalent clones. Clones were defined as Susac-specific if absent from the healthy and MS cohorts, from approximately 1,100 published viral clones and from other ImmuneACCESS disease sequences. The public reads were quality trimmed at Q25 with fastp and then assembled into clones with MiXCR by TCRdb, keeping productive beta chains. Duplicate CDR3 protein sequences are folded into a single record with the most common DNA and genes. TCRdb's processing, not the authors', yielded these V and J calls. Across this sample there are about 110,000 distinct CDR3 sequences, with around 95% seen only once. About 0.1% of the sample belongs to the ten largest clones.

General findings and caveats noted by the study authors: The number of individuals in the TCR sequencing and HLA analysis was acknowledged as relatively small.

In regard to this clonotype: The antigen it binds to is not known. The input lacks base qualities; no much larger clone sits a single base away.

Peripheral blood CD8+ and CD4+ T cells from healthy donors, Susac syndrome patients and multiple sclerosis patients were profiled by high-throughput TCR beta sequencing. Healthy donors were age- and sex-matched controls. Bulk CD8+ and CD4+ T cells were purified magnetically by negative isolation, whereas CD8+ TEMRA cells were enriched by FACS. Blood was drawn into EDTA tubes, processed within 24 hours, and PBMCs were isolated by density gradient centrifugation. PBMCs destined for TCR sequencing were cryopreserved in liquid nitrogen and later thawed in a 37 °C water bath. Purity of sorted or isolated CD4+, CD8+ and CD8+ TEMRA cells was at least 90%. Reading the germline V gene gives CDR1 SQVTM and CDR2 ANQGSEA. The CDR3 covers 12 residues, taking in both the cysteine and the phenylalanine. The CDR3 DNA has 36 bases and is translated from base 1. Trimming removed 6 bases from V and 2 bases from J, leaving 11 bases between the germline ends.

The receptor was isolated from a human donor in good health. The sequence links TRBV29-1 to TRBJ2-7; the D segment could be TRBD1, given 5 matching bases. Sequenced: CD4+ T cells from PBMCs. The CDR3 in this case is CSVRQKTYEQYF. The DNA reads as follows: TGCAGCGTCCGACAGAAAACCTACGAGCAGTACTTC.